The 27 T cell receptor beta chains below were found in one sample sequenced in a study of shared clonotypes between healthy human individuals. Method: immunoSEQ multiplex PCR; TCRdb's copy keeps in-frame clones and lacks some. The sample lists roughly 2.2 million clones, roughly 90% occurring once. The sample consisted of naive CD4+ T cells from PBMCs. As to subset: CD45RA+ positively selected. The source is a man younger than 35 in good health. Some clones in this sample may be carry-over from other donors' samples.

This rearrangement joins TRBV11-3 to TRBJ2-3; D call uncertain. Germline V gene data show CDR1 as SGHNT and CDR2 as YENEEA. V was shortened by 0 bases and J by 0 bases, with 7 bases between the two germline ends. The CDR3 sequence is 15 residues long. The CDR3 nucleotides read TGTGCCAGCAGCTTAGACAGCACTAGCACAGATACGCAGTATTTT. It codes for CASSLDSTSTDTQYF.

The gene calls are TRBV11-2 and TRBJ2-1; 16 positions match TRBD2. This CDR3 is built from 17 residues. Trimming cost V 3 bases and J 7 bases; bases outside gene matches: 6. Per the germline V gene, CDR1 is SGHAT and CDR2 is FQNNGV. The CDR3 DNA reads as TGTGCCAGCAGCTTGGGGACTAGCGGGAGGGCACTGAATGAGCAGTTCTTC. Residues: CASSLGTSGRALNEQFF.

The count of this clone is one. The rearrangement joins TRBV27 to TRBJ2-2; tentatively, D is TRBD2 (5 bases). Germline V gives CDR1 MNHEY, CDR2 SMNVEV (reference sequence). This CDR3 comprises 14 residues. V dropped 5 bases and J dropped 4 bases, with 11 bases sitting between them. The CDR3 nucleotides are TGTGCCAGCAGTCGGGTTGCGGGCACCGGGGAGCTGTTTTTT. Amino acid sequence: CASSRVAGTGELFF.

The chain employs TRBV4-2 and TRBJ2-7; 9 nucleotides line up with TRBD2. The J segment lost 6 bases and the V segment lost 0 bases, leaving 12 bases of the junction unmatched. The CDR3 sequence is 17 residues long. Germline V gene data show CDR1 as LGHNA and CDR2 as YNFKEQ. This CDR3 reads CASSQDPSGRRPAEQYF. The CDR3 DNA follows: TGTGCCAGCAGCCAAGATCCGAGCGGGAGGCGGCCCGCCGAGCAGTACTTC.

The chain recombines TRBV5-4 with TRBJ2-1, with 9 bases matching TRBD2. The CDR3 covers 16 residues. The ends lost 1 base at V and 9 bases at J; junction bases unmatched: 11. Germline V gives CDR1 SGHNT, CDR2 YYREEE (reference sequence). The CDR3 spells CASSLKAGGPRGEQFF. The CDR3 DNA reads TGTGCCAGCAGCTTGAAGGCGGGAGGGCCGCGGGGTGAGCAGTTCTTC.

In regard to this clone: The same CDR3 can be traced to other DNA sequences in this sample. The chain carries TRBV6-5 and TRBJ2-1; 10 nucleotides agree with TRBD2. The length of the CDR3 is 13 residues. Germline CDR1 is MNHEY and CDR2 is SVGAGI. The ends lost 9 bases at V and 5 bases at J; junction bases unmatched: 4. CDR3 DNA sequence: TGTGCCAGTCGGACTAGCGGAAACAATGAGCAGTTCTTC. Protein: CASRTSGNNEQFF.

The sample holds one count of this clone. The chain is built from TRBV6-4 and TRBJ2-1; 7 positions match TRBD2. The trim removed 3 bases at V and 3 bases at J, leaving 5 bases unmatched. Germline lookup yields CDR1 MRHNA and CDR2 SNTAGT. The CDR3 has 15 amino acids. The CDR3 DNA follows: TGTGCCAGCAGTGAATCTAGCGGCCACTACAATGAGCAGTTCTTC. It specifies CASSESSGHYNEQFF.

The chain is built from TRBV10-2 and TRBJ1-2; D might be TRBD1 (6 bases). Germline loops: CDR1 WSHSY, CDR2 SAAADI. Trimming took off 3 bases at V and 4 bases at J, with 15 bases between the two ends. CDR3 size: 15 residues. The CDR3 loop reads CASSDEQGSGYGYTF. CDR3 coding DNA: TGCGCCAGCAGTGATGAACAGGGATCCGGCTATGGCTACACCTTC.

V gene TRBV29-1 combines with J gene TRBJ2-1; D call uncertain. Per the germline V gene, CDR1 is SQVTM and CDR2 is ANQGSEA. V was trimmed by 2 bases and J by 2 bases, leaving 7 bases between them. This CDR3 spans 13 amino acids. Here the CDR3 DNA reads TGCAGCGTTGAAAGGGCAGCCTACAATGAGCAGTTCTTC. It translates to CSVERAAYNEQFF.

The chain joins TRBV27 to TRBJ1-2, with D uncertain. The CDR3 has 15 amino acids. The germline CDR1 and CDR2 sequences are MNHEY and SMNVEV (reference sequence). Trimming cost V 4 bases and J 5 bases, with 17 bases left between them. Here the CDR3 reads CASSYSPTAEYGYTF. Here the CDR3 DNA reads TGTGCCAGCAGTTACTCCCCTACAGCGGAGTATGGCTACACCTTC.

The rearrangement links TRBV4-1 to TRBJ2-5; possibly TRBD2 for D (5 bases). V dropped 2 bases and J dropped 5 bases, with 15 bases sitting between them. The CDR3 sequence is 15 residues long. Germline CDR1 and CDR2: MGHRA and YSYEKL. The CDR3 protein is CASSQHPGIGETQYF. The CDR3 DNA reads TGCGCCAGCAGCCAACATCCCGGGATTGGGGAGACCCAGTACTTC.

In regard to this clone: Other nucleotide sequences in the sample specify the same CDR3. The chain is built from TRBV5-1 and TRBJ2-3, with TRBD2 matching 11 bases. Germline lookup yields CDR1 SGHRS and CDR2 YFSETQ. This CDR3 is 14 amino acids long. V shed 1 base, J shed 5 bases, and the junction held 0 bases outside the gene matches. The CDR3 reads CASSLLAGGDTQYF. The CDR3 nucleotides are TGCGCCAGCAGCTTGCTAGCGGGAGGAGATACGCAGTATTTT.

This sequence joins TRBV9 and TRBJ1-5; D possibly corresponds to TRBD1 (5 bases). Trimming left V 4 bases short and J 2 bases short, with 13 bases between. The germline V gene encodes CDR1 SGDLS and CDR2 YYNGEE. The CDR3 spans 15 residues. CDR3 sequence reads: CASSSGGGGNQPQHF. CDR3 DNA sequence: TGTGCCAGCAGCTCCGGTGGGGGGGGCAATCAGCCCCAGCATTTT.

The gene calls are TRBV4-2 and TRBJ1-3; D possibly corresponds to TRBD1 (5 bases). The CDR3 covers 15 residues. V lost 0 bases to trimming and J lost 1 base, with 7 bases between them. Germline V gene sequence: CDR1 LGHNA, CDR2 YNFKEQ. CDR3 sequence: CASSQDGGSGNTIYF. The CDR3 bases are TGTGCCAGCAGCCAAGACGGGGGATCTGGAAACACCATATATTTT.

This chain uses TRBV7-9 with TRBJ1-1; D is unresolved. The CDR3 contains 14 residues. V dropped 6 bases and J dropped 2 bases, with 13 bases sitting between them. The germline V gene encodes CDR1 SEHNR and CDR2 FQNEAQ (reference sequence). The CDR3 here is CASSPYAVNTEAFF. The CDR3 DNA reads TGTGCCAGCAGTCCTTATGCAGTAAACACTGAAGCTTTCTTT.

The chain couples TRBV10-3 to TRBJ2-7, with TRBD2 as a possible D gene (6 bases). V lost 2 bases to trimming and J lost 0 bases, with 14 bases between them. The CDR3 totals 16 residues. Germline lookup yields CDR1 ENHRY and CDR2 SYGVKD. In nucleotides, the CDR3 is TGTGCCATCAGTGAGAGGGAGGAACTAAACTCCTACGAGCAGTACTTC. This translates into CAISEREELNSYEQYF.

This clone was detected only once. The CDR3: CAWKRHTNRALHTEAFF. In DNA, the CDR3 is TGTGCCTGGAAGCGACATACGAATAGGGCCCTACACACTGAAGCTTTCTTT. The rearrangement uses TRBV30 and TRBJ1-1; D gene unclear. Germline values: CDR1 GTSNPN, CDR2 SVGIG (reference sequence). The ends were cut back, 4 bases at V and 3 bases at J, with 24 bases in the middle. CDR3 length equals 17 residues.

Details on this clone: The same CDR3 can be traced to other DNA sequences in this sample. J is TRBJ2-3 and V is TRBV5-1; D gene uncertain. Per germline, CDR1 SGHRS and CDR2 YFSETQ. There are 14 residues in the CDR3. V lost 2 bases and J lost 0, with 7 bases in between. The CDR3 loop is CASSFGDSTDTQYF. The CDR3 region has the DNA TGCGCCAGCAGCTTTGGTGACAGCACAGATACGCAGTATTTT.

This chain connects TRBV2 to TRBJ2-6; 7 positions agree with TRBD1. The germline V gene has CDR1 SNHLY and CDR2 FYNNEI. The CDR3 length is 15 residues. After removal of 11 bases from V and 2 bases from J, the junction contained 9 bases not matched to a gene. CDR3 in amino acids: CAAHTGVTGANVLTF. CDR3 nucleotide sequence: TGTGCCGCTCATACAGGGGTAACTGGGGCCAACGTCCTGACTTTC.

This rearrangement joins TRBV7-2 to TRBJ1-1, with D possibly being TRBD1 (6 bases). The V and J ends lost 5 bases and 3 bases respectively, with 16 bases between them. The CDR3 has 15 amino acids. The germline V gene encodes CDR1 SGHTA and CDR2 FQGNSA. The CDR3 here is CASSRPFTGYTEAFF. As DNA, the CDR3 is TGTGCCAGCAGCCGACCTTTCACAGGGTACACTGAAGCTTTCTTT.

The CDR3 nucleotides are TGTGCCAGCAGTCGGACGGGGGTTTATGGCTACACCTTC. Translated, it gives CASSRTGVYGYTF. The rearrangement joins TRBV27 to TRBJ1-2; possibly TRBD1 for D (5 bases). Trimming shortened V by 5 bases and J by 5 bases, and 12 bases separated the two germline ends. Germline V gene data show CDR1 as MNHEY and CDR2 as SMNVEV (reference sequence). The CDR3 sequence is 13 residues long.

The CDR3 loop reads CASSLAQGGPTSYEQYF. CDR3 nucleotides: TGTGCCAGCAGCTTAGCTCAGGGCGGGCCAACATCCTACGAGCAGTACTTC. The chain is built from TRBV7-2 and TRBJ2-7; possibly TRBD1 or TRBD2 for D (5 bases each). Trimming left V 0 bases short and J 1 base short, with 16 bases between. Germline values: CDR1 SGHTA, CDR2 FQGNSA. The length of the CDR3 is 17 residues.

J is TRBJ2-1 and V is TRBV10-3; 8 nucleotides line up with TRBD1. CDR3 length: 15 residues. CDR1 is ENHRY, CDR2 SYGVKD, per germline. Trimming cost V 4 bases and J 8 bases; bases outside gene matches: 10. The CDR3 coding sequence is TGTGCCATCAGTGTGGACAGGGATCTAGTATATGAGCAGTTCTTC. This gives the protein CAISVDRDLVYEQFF.

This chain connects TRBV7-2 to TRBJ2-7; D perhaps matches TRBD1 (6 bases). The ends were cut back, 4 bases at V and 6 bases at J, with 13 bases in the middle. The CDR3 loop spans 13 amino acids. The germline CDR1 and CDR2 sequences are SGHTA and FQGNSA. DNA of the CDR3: TGTGCCAGCAGCTCATACAGGGTCGGCGAGCAGTACTTC. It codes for CASSSYRVGEQYF. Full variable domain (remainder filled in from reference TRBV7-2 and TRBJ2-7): GAGVSQSPSNKVTEKGKDVELRCDPISGHTALYWYRQSLGQGLEFLIYFQGNSAPDKSGLPSDRFSAERTGGSVSTLTIQRTQQEDSAVYLCASSSYRVGEQYFGPGTRLTVT.

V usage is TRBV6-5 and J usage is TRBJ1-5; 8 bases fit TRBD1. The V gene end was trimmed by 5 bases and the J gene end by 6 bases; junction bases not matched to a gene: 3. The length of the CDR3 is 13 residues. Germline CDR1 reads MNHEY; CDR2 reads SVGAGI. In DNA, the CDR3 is TGTGCCAGCAGTCCGGACAGGGTTCAGCCCCAGCATTTT. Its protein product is CASSPDRVQPQHF.

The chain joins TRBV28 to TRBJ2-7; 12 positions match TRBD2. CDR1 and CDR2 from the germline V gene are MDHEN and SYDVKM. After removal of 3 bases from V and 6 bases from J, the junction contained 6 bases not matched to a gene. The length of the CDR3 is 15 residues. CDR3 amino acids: CASSFRKLAGGEQYF. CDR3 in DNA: TGTGCCAGCAGTTTTAGGAAACTAGCGGGAGGCGAGCAGTACTTC.

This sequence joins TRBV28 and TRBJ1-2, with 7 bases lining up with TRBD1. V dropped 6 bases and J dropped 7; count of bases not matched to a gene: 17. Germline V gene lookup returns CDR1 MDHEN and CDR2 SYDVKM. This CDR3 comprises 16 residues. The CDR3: CASSAGPRTGVFGYTF. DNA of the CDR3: TGTGCCAGCAGCGCGGGCCCAAGAACAGGGGTGTTTGGCTACACCTTC.